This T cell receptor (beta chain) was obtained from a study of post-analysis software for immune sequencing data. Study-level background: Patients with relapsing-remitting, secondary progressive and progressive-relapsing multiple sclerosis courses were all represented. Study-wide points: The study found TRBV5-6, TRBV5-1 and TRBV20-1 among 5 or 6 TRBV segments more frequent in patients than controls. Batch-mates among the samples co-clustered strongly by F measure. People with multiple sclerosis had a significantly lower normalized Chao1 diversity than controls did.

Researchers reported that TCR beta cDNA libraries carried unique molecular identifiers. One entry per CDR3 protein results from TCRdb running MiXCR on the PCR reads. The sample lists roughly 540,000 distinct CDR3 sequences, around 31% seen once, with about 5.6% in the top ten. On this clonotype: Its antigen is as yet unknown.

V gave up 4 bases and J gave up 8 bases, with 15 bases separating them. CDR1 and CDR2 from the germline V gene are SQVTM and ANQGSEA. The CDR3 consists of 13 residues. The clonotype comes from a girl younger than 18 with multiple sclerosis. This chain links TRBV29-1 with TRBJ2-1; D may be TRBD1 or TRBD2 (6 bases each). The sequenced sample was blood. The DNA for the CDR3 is TGCAGCGTTGGCCCGGGGGCGGGTGATGAGCAGTTCTTC. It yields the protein CSVGPGAGDEQFF.